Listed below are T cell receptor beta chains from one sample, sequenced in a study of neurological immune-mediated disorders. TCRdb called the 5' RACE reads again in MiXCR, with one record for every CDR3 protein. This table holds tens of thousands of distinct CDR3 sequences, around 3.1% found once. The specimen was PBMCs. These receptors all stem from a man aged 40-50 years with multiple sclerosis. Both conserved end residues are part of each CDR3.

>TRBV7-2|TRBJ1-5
CASSQTTVGQPQHF
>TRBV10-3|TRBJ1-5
CAISESGWNKTQNF
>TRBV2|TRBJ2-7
CASTSSSYEQYF
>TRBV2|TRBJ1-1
CASGTPNTEAFF
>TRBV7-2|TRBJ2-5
CASSHGLAGEETQYF
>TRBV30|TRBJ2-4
CAWRLAGGPQNIQYF
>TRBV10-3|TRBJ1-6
CAISESGARANSPLHF
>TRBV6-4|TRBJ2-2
CASSDRDTGELFF
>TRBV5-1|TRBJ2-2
CASSLTGTDNTGELFF
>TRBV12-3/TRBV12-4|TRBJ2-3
CASSLGDADTQYF
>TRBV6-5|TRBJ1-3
CASSYGNSGNTIYF
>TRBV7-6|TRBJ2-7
CASSLELGALEQYF
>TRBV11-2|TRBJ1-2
CASSLDTEPYTF
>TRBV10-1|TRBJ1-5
CARDRSNQPQHF
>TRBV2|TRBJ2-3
CASSFHLAGGPRPDTQYF
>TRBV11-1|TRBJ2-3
CASSIRDRSTDTQYF
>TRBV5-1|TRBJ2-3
CASSLEGLAADTQYF
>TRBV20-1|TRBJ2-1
CSAAPGQVIEQFF
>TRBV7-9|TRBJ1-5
CAARPLSNQPQHF
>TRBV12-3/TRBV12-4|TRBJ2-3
CASSNRGRADTQYF
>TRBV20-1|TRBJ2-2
CSASGTSGKKGDTGELFF
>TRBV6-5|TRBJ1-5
CATRRGGNKTQNF
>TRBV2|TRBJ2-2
CASKHGQGAIGELFF
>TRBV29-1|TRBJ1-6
CSVSSRGNSPLHF
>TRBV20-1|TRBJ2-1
CSARDQNYGTDYNEQFF
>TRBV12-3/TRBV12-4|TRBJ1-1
CASSLDPGRPEAFF
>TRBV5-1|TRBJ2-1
CASSKNPTDSYNEQFF
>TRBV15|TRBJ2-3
CATSRDRVNGRATDTQYF
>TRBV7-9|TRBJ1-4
CASSLHEGANEKLFF
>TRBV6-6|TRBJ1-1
CASSLDRFEAFF
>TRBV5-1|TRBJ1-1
CASSLGARNTEAFF
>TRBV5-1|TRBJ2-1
CASSLDGEPSYNEQFF
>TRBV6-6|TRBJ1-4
CATTGNEKLFF
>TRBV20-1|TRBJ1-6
CVVQQSNSPLHF
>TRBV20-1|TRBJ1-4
CSARVGDGEKLFF
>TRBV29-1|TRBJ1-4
CSVAEGSTNEKLFF